A single sample gave rise to the 7 T cell receptor beta chains below, sequenced in a study of radiation and T cells in renal cell carcinoma. Time point denoted: blood 4 weeks post-SBRT, at nephrectomy. Treatment described: 15 Gy SBRT to primary tumor, nephrectomy 4 weeks later. Produced via immunoSEQ multiplex PCR; TCRdb's table is partial and in-frame only. The sample holds 60,000 to 75,000 clones; 65% to 80% are singletons and the top ten take about 6.8%. The sample here was blood, taken from a patient whose treatment included radiotherapy and nephrectomy. These receptors were collected from a man in his fifties or sixties with renal cell carcinoma.

This chain joins TRBV7-2 and TRBJ2-5, with a weak D call TRBD2 (6 bases). The J call is in doubt because the DNA end fits TRBJ2-7 better. This CDR3 contains 15 residues. CDR1 and CDR2 (germline): SGHTA, FQGNSA. The DNA for the CDR3 is TGTGCCAGCAGCTCCGGGGGTCGGGAGTCCTACGAGCAGTACTTC. Translation: CASSSGGRESYEQYF.

This clone was counted only a few times. The chain combines TRBV6-1 with TRBJ1-2; 8 bases match TRBD1. The CDR3 spans 16 residues. V trimming: 1 base; J trimming: 3 bases; junction bases outside the gene matches: 7. CDR1 and CDR2 (germline): MNHNS, SASEGT. The CDR3 sequence is CASSEGGGQAYYGYTF. CDR3 DNA sequence: TGTGCCAGCAGTGAAGGTGGGGGACAGGCATACTATGGCTACACCTTC.

This clone has more than one count but fewer than ten. The CDR3 loop reads CASSPQGQVGSPLHF. DNA for the CDR3: TGTGCCAGTAGTCCACAGGGGCAGGTCGGTTCACCCCTCCACTTT. The chain links TRBV19 to TRBJ1-6, with 7 bases lining up with TRBD1. V shed 5 bases and J 9 bases; nucleotides not matched to a gene: 10. CDR3 length: 15 residues. Per germline, CDR1 LNHDA and CDR2 SQIVND (reference sequence).

V is TRBV7-6 and J is TRBJ1-5; 7 nucleotides agree with TRBD1. This CDR3 has 15 residues. V lost 1 base and J lost 3; bases outside the gene matches: 3. Germline values: CDR1 SGHVS, CDR2 FNYEAQ. CDR3 residues: CASSLGQGYNQPQHF. The CDR3 DNA sequence: TGTGCCAGCAGCTTAGGACAGGGATACAATCAGCCCCAGCATTTT. Full variable domain (missing parts from reference TRBV7-6 and TRBJ1-5): GAGVSQSPRYKVTKRGQDVALRCDPISGHVSLYWYRQALGQGPEFLTYFNYEAQQDKSGLPNDRFSAERPEGSISTLTIQRTEQRDSAMYRCASSLGQGYNQPQHFGDGTRLSIL.

Written as DNA, the CDR3 is TGTGCCAGCAGTCCGACAGGGAGCTCTGGGGCCAACGTCCTGACTTTC. Amino acid sequence: CASSPTGSSGANVLTF. The chain couples TRBV27 to TRBJ2-6; 7 bases are a match to TRBD1. CDR3 size: 16 residues. J gave up 0 bases and V 5 bases, and 4 bases lay outside the gene matches. In germline, CDR1 is MNHEY, CDR2 SMNVEV (reference sequence). Full variable domain (missing parts from reference TRBV27 and TRBJ2-6): EAQVTQNPRYLITVTGKKLTVTCSQNMNHEYMSWYRQDPGLGLRQIYYSMNVEVTDKGDVPEGYKVSRKEKRNFPLILESPSPNQTSLYFCASSPTGSSGANVLTFGAGSRLTVL.

This sequence joins TRBV4-3 and TRBJ2-2; D perhaps matches TRBD2 (5 bases). V lost 5 bases and J 0 bases, leaving 10 bases between the germline ends. The CDR3 runs 15 residues. The V gene's germline CDR1 is LGHNA and CDR2 YSLEER. CDR3 nucleotides: TGCGCCAGCAGCTCGCGGGCAGCGAACACCGGGGAGCTGTTTTTT. Its translation is CASSSRAANTGELFF.

V usage is TRBV10-3 and J usage is TRBJ1-1; possible D gene TRBD1, 5 bases. CDR1 ENHRY and CDR2 SYGVKD come from the germline V gene. Trimming pared 4 bases from V and 0 bases from J, leaving 9 bases between. The length of the CDR3 is 14 residues. The CDR3 loop reads CAISVRGVNTEAFF. As DNA, the CDR3 is TGTGCCATCAGTGTTCGGGGGGTGAACACTGAAGCTTTCTTT.